One and the same sample provided the 11 T cell receptor beta chains below, sequenced in a study of blood T cell repertoires in COVID-19. TCRdb's copy holds only in-frame clones and misses some; the assay was immunoSEQ multiplex PCR. Found here are approximately 250,000 clones, 88% of them singletons; the top ten hold 1.2%. Sample: PBMCs or T cells enriched from blood (not recorded which). The receptor source for this set is a woman in her thirties or forties with acute COVID-19.

The V and J genes are TRBV6-5 and TRBJ1-1; D perhaps matches TRBD1 (5 bases). This CDR3 is 12 amino acids long. Germline V gives CDR1 MNHEY, CDR2 SVGAGI. Trimming removed 6 bases at V and 7 bases at J, with 12 bases between. DNA of the CDR3: TGTGCCAGCAGACGGGTCGGGGGTGAAGCTTTCTTT. Its translation is CASRRVGGEAFF.

This clone appeared a few times. The chain is built from TRBV29-1 and TRBJ2-1; 11 bases line up with TRBD2. The V segment lost 7 bases and the J segment 8 bases; nucleotides outside the gene matches: 13. CDR3 length equals 15 residues. Germline loops: CDR1 SQVTM, CDR2 ANQGSEA. The CDR3 bases are TGCAGCGCCGCCGGGGTAGCGGGAGGGGGGGATGAGCAGTTCTTC. Translation gives CSAAGVAGGGDEQFF.

This clone came up a few times. The sample carries other DNA sequences with the same CDR3. V is TRBV7-2 and J is TRBJ2-1; no definite D call. The V gene lost 1 base and the J gene lost 0 bases, with 4 bases spanning the gap. CDR1 and CDR2 from the germline V gene are SGHTA and FQGNSA. CDR3 length: 14 amino acids. CDR3 region: CASSLESSYNEQFF. For the CDR3, the DNA is TGTGCCAGCAGCTTAGAGAGCTCCTACAATGAGCAGTTCTTC.

J is TRBJ2-1 and V is TRBV5-1; 8 bases match TRBD1. This CDR3 is built from 14 residues. J gave up 6 bases and V 4 bases, and 6 bases lay outside the gene matches. The V gene's germline CDR1 is SGHRS and CDR2 YFSETQ. CDR3 sequence (DNA): TGCGCCAGCAGCCACGGACAGGGAGGCAATGAGCAGTTCTTC. The encoded protein is CASSHGQGGNEQFF.

The chain carries TRBV7-9 and TRBJ2-1; TRBD1 might be the D (5 bases). This CDR3 has 17 amino acids. Germline V gene lookup returns CDR1 SEHNR and CDR2 FQNEAQ (reference sequence). V was trimmed by 1 base and J by 5 bases, leaving 18 bases between them. The CDR3 DNA reads as TGTGCCAGCAGCTTAGGGGCAGGGTATGGTACACACAATGAGCAGTTCTTC. Translated, it gives CASSLGAGYGTHNEQFF. Based on the CDR3 plus reference TRBV7-9 and TRBJ2-1, the full variable domain is DTGVSQNPRHKITKRGQNVTFRCDPISEHNRLYWYRQTLGQGPEFLTYFQNEAQLEKSRLLSDRFSAERPKGSFSTLEIQRTEQGDSAMYLCASSLGAGYGTHNEQFFGPGTRLTVL.

The V and J genes are TRBV19 and TRBJ1-4, with D hard to call. This CDR3 has 13 residues. Trimming left V 2 bases short and J 6 bases short, with 7 bases between. Germline values: CDR1 LNHDA, CDR2 SQIVND (reference sequence). The chain's CDR3 is CASSIFEDEKLFF. CDR3 nucleotides: TGTGCCAGTAGTATATTCGAGGATGAAAAACTGTTTTTT.

The chain links TRBV30 to TRBJ1-5; 7 nucleotides align to TRBD1. Per germline, CDR1 GTSNPN and CDR2 SVGIG (reference sequence). V lost 2 bases, J lost 0 bases, and 7 bases stayed unmatched. The CDR3 contains 16 residues. The CDR3 bases are TGTGCCTGGAGTCACAGGGGTGCATATAGCAATCAGCCCCAGCATTTT. Translation: CAWSHRGAYSNQPQHF.

This rearrangement joins TRBV5-4 to TRBJ1-2; 8 bases agree with TRBD1. J was trimmed by 0 bases and V by 4 bases; bases with no gene match: 5. Germline-derived CDR1 and CDR2 are SGHNT and YYREEE (reference sequence). The CDR3 is made up of 15 amino acids. The CDR3 DNA reads as TGTGCCAGCAGCCTAACGACAGGGGCTAACTATGGCTACACCTTC. Translation: CASSLTTGANYGYTF. Full variable domain (outside the CDR3, taken from reference TRBV5-4 and TRBJ1-2): ETGVTQSPTHLIKTRGQQVTLRCSSQSGHNTVSWYQQALGQGPQFIFQYYREEENGRGNFPPRFSGLQFPNYSSELNVNALELDDSALYLCASSLTTGANYGYTFGSGTRLTVV.

V usage is TRBV5-4 and J usage is TRBJ2-3; 10 positions match TRBD2. V lost 3 bases and J lost 6; bases outside the gene matches: 7. The CDR3 has 15 amino acids. The germline V gene has CDR1 SGHNT and CDR2 YYREEE (reference sequence). The CDR3 protein is CASSSTSGRPDTQYF. The CDR3 DNA sequence: TGTGCCAGCAGCTCGACTAGCGGGCGCCCGGATACGCAGTATTTT.

This clone was seen a single time. The CDR3 protein is CASSPPLYNEQFF. The CDR3 nucleotides read TGTGCCAGCAGTCCCCCTCTATACAATGAGCAGTTCTTC. The chain carries TRBV28 and TRBJ2-1; no reliable D call. Germline CDR1 and CDR2: MDHEN and SYDVKM. This CDR3 is built from 13 residues. V lost 5 bases to trimming and J lost 4 bases, with 9 bases between them.

This rearrangement joins TRBV11-3 to TRBJ1-2; TRBD1 matches at 9 bases. Germline CDR1 and CDR2: SGHNT and YENEEA. The CDR3 totals 14 residues. V lost 3 bases to trimming and J lost 3 bases; unmatched junction nucleotides: 2. The CDR3, as DNA: TGTGCCAGCAGCTTGGGGACAGGGTACTATGGCTACACCTTC. Its translation is CASSLGTGYYGYTF.